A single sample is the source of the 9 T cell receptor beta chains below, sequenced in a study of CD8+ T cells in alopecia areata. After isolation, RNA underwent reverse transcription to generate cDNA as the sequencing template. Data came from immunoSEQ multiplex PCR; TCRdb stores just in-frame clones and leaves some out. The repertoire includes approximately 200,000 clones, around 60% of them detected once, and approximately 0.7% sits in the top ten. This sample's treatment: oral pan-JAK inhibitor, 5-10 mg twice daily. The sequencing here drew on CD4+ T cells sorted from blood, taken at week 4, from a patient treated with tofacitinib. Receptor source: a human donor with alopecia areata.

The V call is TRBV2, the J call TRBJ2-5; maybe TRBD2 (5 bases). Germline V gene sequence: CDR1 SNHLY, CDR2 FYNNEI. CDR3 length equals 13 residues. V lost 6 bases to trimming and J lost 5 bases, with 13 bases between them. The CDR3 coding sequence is TGTGCCAGCAGGGGTTCGGGAACGGAGACCCAGTACTTC. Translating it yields CASRGSGTETQYF.

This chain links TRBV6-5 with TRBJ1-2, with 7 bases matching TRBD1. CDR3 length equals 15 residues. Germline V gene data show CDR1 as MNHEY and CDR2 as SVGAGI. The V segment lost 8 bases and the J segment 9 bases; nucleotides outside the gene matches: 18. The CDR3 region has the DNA TGTGCCAGCCGACGCCGGGCCAGACAGGGTGAACGCTACACCTTC. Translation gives CASRRRARQGERYTF.

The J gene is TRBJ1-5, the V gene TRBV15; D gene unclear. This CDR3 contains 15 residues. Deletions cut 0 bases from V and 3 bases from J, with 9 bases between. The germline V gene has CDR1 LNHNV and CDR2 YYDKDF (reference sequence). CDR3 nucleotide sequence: TGTGCCACCAGCAGAGATACCCTTGACAATCAGCCCCAGCATTTT. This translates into CATSRDTLDNQPQHF.

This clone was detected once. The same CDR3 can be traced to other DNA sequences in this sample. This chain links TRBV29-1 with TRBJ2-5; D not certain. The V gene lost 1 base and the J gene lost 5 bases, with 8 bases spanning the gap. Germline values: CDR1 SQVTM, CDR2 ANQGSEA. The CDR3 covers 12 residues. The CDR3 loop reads CSVEGLGETQYF. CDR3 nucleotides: TGCAGCGTTGAAGGACTCGGGGAGACCCAGTACTTC.

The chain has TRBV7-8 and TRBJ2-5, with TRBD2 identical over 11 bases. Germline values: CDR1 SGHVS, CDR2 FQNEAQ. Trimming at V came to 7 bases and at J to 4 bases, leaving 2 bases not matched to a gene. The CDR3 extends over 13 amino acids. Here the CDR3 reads CASTSGRLETQYF. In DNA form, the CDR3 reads TGTGCCAGCACTAGCGGGAGGTTAGAGACCCAGTACTTC.

DNA for the CDR3: TGTGCCAGCGAAACGACCCCGTTTTTGTTTAATGAGCAGTTCTTC. The encoded protein is CASETTPFLFNEQFF. The rearrangement joins TRBV5-5 to TRBJ2-1; the D is unclear. The germline gives CDR1 SGHKS, CDR2 YYEKEE (reference sequence). This CDR3 spans 15 amino acids. Trimming stripped 7 bases from V and 7 bases from J, with 21 bases between.

CDR3 sequence (DNA): TGTGCCAGCAGTTTAAGGACAGGGGATAGTGGCTACACCTTC. Translating gives CASSLRTGDSGYTF. The chain has TRBV28 and TRBJ1-2; 9 nucleotides agree with TRBD1. The CDR3 is made up of 14 amino acids. J was trimmed by 7 bases and V by 2 bases; bases with no gene match: 5. The germline V gene encodes CDR1 MDHEN and CDR2 SYDVKM.

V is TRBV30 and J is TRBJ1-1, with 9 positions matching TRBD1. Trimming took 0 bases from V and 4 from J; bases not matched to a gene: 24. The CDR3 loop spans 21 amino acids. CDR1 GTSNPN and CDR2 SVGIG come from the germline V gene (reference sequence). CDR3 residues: CAWSVRSGLRGTGFLGTEAFF. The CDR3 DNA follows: TGTGCCTGGAGTGTACGGTCTGGACTACGCGGGACAGGGTTCTTGGGCACTGAAGCTTTCTTT.

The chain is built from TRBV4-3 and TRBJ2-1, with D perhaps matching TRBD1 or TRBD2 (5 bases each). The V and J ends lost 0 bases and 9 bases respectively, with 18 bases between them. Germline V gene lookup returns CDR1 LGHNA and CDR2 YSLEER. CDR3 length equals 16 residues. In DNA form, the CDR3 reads TGCGCCAGCAGCCAAGAGGCATTAGGGACCTGGAGTGAGCAGTTCTTC. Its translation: CASSQEALGTWSEQFF.